This is a list of T cell receptor beta chains from one sample in a study of control samples from healthy donors and cancer patients. Only in-frame clones appear in the TCRdb table, and some are missing; sequencing was by immunoSEQ multiplex PCR. The sample includes roughly 450,000 clones, 75% to 95% of them seen just once. The material sequenced was PBMCs. These receptor sequences come from a man aged 40-50 years with head and neck cancer. Each CDR3 is given with its conserved first and last residue. Each record gives: clone size, D gene, J gene, V gene, CDR3 DNA, CDR3 protein. A D gene is named only where the DNA matches it firmly. Rows may omit the clone size; those that give it use once, few, many or a size class.

- | - | TRBJ1-2 | TRBV5-1 | TGCGCCAGCAGCTTGGGTGGGGAAGACGCGACCTATGGCTACACCTTC | CASSLGGEDATYGYTF
- | - | TRBJ2-5 | TRBV30 | TGTGCCTGGAGTGTAAAACGGGACACCCATTTGGAGTACTTC | CAWSVKRDTHLEYF
- | - | TRBJ1-2 | TRBV15 | TGTGCCACCAGCACAGGCAGGGAGACCTATGGCTACACCTTC | CATSTGRETYGYTF
- | - | TRBJ1-5 | TRBV5-8 | TGTGCCAGCAGCCCCCTGCGAGGGCGGTCGGTTCAGCCCCAGCATTTT | CASSPLRGRSVQPQHF
- | TRBD1 | TRBJ1-2 | TRBV6-2/TRBV6-3 | TGTGCCAGCAGTCACCTTCGAGCAGGGGGCTCGTATGGCTACACCTTC | CASSHLRAGGSYGYTF
- | - | TRBJ2-1 | TRBV5-6 | TGTACCAGCAGCTCCTGGACAGAAGAGCAGTTCTTC | CTSSSWTEEQFF
- | - | TRBJ2-5 | TRBV5-1 | TGCGCCAGCAGCCCGTTACGGACAGAAGAGACCCAGTACTTC | CASSPLRTEETQYF
- | TRBD1 | TRBJ2-2 | TRBV6-5 | TGTGCCAGCAGTTACTCCGGACAGGGGGCTAGAGGGGAGCTGTTTTTT | CASSYSGQGARGELFF
- | - | TRBJ1-1 | TRBV2 | TGTGCCAGCATAGGCCGGGCTATAGAAGCTTTCTTT | CASIGRAIEAFF
once | TRBD1 | TRBJ1-2 | TRBV12-5 | TGTGCTAGTGGTTTGGTACAGGGGAGTAGGGGGAATGGCTACACCTTC | CASGLVQGSRGNGYTF
- | TRBD2 | TRBJ2-7 | TRBV5-1 | TGCGCCAGCAGCTTGGGGCTAGCGGGAGCCGGAGAGCAGTACTTC | CASSLGLAGAGEQYF
- | - | TRBJ2-7 | TRBV6-6 | TGTGCCACCGTTGGTCCCGAGCAGTACTTC | CATVGPEQYF
- | - | TRBJ1-5 | TRBV6-1 | TGTGCCAGCAGTGAAGCGGGGGGGGGCCTCAATCAGCCCCAGCATTTT | CASSEAGGGLNQPQHF
- | TRBD1 | TRBJ2-2 | TRBV5-4 | TGTGCCAGCAGCTCTCACCCCGGGACAGGTAACACCGGGGAGCTGTTTTTT | CASSSHPGTGNTGELFF
- | - | TRBJ1-1 | TRBV4-2 | TGTGCCAGCAGCTTCCAGGGTGACCCTGAAGCTTTCTTT | CASSFQGDPEAFF
few | - | TRBJ2-6 | TRBV5-1 | TGCGCCAGCAGCTTGGCCGGGGCCAACGTCCTGACTTTC | CASSLAGANVLTF
- | TRBD2 | TRBJ2-5 | TRBV3-1/TRBV3-2 | TGTGCCAGCAGCCTCGGGACTAGAGGAGAGACCCAGTACTTC | CASSLGTRGETQYF
few | TRBD2 | TRBJ2-5 | TRBV19 | TGTGCCAGTAGCGGGACTAGCGGGGGGCCCGAAGAGACCCAGTACTTC | CASSGTSGGPEETQYF
few | - | TRBJ2-6 | TRBV19 | TGTGCCAGTAGTATGCTGCGCTCTGGGGCCAACGTCCTGACTTTC | CASSMLRSGANVLTF
- | - | TRBJ2-7 | TRBV19 | TGTGCCAGTAGTCTAGATAGGGGCTACGAGCAGTACTTC | CASSLDRGYEQYF
- | - | TRBJ2-7 | TRBV28 | TGTGCCAGCAGTTTCGGGACCGGGTACGACGAGCAGTACTTC | CASSFGTGYDEQYF
- | - | TRBJ2-3 | TRBV4-3 | TGCGCCAGCAGCCAAGACCTGGGTTCCCGAGGCGCGGATACGCAGTATTTT | CASSQDLGSRGADTQYF
- | TRBD1 | TRBJ1-4 | TRBV7-2 | TGTGCCAGCAGCCTAGAGAGGGGGACAGGAAAACTGTTTTTT | CASSLERGTGKLFF
once | TRBD2 | TRBJ2-1 | TRBV30 | TGTGCCAGAGCCGTCCCGGTCGCCGTTTCGACTAGCGGGCGGATTGAGCAGTTCTTC | CARAVPVAVSTSGRIEQFF
- | - | TRBJ1-2 | TRBV9 | TGTGCCAGCAGCGTAGGGTACGGCGGGGGCTACACCTTC | CASSVGYGGGYTF
- | - | TRBJ2-1 | TRBV19 | TGTGCCAGTAGTTTTAGAGGACTAACCAATGAGCAGTTCTTC | CASSFRGLTNEQFF
- | TRBD1 | TRBJ2-7 | TRBV5-1 | TGCGCCAGCAGCTTCAACCAGGGGGCTCACGAGCAGTACTTC | CASSFNQGAHEQYF
- | TRBD1 | TRBJ1-1 | TRBV7-2 | TGTGCCAGCAGCCTGCCGGGACAGGGTGAAGCTTTCTTT | CASSLPGQGEAFF
- | TRBD2 | TRBJ2-3 | TRBV6-1 | TGTGCCAGCAGTGAACTAGCGGGAGTGACAGATACGCAGTATTTT | CASSELAGVTDTQYF
- | - | TRBJ2-7 | TRBV5-3 | TGTGCCAGAAGCTTGGAGACAGTCGAGCAGTACTTC | CARSLETVEQYF
- | - | TRBJ1-2 | TRBV19 | TGTGCCAGTAGTATTCCGGGCGAGCCTAACTATGGCTACACCTTC | CASSIPGEPNYGYTF
once | - | TRBJ2-7 | TRBV28 | TGTGCCAGCAGTTTTTTCTGGACTGTCTGGGAGCAGTACTTC | CASSFFWTVWEQYF
- | TRBD2 | TRBJ2-3 | TRBV5-1 | TGCGCCAGCAGCTTGGCTACTAGCGGGAGGAGCACAGATACGCAGTATTTT | CASSLATSGRSTDTQYF
- | - | TRBJ2-5 | TRBV5-1 | TGCGCCAGCAGCTTGGCGGGACGAGAGACCCAGTACTTC | CASSLAGRETQYF
- | - | TRBJ2-2 | TRBV19 | TGTGCCAGTAGTATAGTTCGTCAGTACACCGGGGAGCTGTTTTTT | CASSIVRQYTGELFF
- | TRBD1 | TRBJ1-4 | TRBV5-1 | TGCGCCAGCAGCTTGGCCGGACAGGTGGAAGAAAAACTGTTTTTT | CASSLAGQVEEKLFF
- | - | TRBJ2-1 | TRBV5-5 | TGTGCCAGCAGCTTGAAGTCCGGGACGGCTTACAATGAGCAGTTCTTC | CASSLKSGTAYNEQFF
- | - | TRBJ1-5 | TRBV11-2 | TGTGCCAGCAGCCTCGAGGGTAGCAATCAGCCCCAGCATTTT | CASSLEGSNQPQHF
- | TRBD1 | TRBJ1-6 | TRBV7-2 | TGTGCCAGCAGCTTAGCGACAGGGTATAATTCACCCCTCCACTTT | CASSLATGYNSPLHF
- | - | TRBJ1-3 | TRBV6-5 | TGTGCCAGCAGCTTACAGGGCCACTCTGGAAACACCATATATTTT | CASSLQGHSGNTIYF
- | - | TRBJ2-5 | TRBV7-9 | TGTGCCAGCAGCTCCCTCGGCCGGGGTAAGGAGGGAGAGACCCAGTACTTC | CASSSLGRGKEGETQYF
- | - | TRBJ2-7 | TRBV30 | TGTGCCTGGAGCGTGACAGAAGAGCAGTACTTC | CAWSVTEEQYF
- | - | TRBJ1-2 | TRBV7-8 | TGTGCCAGCAGCTTTTACAGGGAGGGCGACTATGGCTACACCTTC | CASSFYREGDYGYTF
- | - | TRBJ1-6 | TRBV11-2 | TGTGCCAGCAGCTTTGCAGGGGTCGGTAATTCACCCCTCCACTTT | CASSFAGVGNSPLHF
- | TRBD1 | TRBJ1-1 | TRBV5-1 | TGCGCCAGCAGCGGACAGGGGGAACTTACTGAAGCTTTCTTT | CASSGQGELTEAFF
- | - | TRBJ2-5 | TRBV24-1 | TGTGCCACCAGTGCGGCAGGGAACCAAGAGACCCAGTACTTC | CATSAAGNQETQYF
- | TRBD1 | TRBJ2-7 | TRBV2 | TGTGCCAGCGGACAGGACTCCTACGAGCAGTACTTC | CASGQDSYEQYF
- | TRBD2 | TRBJ2-2 | TRBV30 | TGTGCCTGGAGTCTTAGACTAGCGTCCGGGGAGCTGTTTTTT | CAWSLRLASGELFF
- | - | TRBJ1-5 | TRBV5-4 | TGTGCCAGCAGCTTGGGGGTAGGGGGAGGTCAGCCCCAGCATTTT | CASSLGVGGGQPQHF
- | - | TRBJ1-4 | TRBV5-4 | TGTGCCAGCACCGCGGGGAACAGGGACGTTCTGTCTGAAAAACTGTTTTTT | CASTAGNRDVLSEKLFF
- | - | TRBJ1-1 | TRBV5-1 | TGCGCCAGCGGTGGGGGGGCCGGCACTGAAGCTTTCTTT | CASGGGAGTEAFF
- | - | TRBJ2-1 | TRBV7-2 | TGTGCCAGCAGCTTATGGGATGCAATTAATGAGCAGTTCTTC | CASSLWDAINEQFF